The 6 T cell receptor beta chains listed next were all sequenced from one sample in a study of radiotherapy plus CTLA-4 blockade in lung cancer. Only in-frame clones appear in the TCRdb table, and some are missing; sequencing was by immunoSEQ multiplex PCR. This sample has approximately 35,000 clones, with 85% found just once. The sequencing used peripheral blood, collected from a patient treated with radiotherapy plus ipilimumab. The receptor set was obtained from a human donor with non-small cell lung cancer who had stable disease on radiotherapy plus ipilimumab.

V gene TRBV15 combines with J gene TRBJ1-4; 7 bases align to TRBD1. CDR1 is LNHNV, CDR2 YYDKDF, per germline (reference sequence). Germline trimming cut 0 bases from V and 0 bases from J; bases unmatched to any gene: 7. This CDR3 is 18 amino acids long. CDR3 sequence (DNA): TGTGCCACCAGCAGAGAATTGGGACAGATTACAACTAATGAAAAACTGTTTTTT. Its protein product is CATSRELGQITTNEKLFF.

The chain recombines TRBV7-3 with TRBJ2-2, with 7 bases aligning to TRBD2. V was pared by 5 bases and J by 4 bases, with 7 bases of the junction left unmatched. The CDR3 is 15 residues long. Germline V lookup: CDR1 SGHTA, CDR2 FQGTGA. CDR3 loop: CASSPTTSSTGELFF. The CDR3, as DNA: TGTGCCAGCAGCCCAACGACTAGCTCCACCGGGGAGCTGTTTTTT.

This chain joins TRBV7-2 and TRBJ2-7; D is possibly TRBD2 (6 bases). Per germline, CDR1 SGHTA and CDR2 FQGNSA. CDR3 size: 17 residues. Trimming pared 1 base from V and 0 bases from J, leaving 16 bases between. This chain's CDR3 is CASSLVFAGHGSYEQYF. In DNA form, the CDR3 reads TGTGCCAGCAGCTTAGTTTTTGCGGGGCACGGCTCCTACGAGCAGTACTTC.

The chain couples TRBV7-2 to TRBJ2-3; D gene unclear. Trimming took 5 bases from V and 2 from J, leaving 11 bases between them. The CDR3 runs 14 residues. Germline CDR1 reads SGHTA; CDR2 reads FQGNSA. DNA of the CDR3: TGTGCCAGCAGCCCCATGAGTTCCACAGATACGCAGTATTTT. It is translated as CASSPMSSTDTQYF. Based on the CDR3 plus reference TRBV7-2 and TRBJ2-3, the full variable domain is GAGVSQSPSNKVTEKGKDVELRCDPISGHTALYWYRQSLGQGLEFLIYFQGNSAPDKSGLPSDRFSAERTGGSVSTLTIQRTQQEDSAVYLCASSPMSSTDTQYFGPGTRLTVL.

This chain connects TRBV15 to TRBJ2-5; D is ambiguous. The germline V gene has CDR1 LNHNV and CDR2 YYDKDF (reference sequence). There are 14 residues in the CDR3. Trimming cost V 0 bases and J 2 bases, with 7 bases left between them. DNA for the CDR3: TGTGCCACCAGCAGAGATCTGGCACAAGAGACCCAGTACTTC. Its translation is CATSRDLAQETQYF.

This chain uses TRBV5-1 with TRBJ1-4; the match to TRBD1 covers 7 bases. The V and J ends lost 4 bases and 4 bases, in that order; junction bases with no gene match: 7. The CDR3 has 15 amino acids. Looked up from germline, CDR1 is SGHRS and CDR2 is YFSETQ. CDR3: CASSRGTDLNEKLFF. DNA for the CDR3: TGCGCCAGCAGCCGAGGGACAGATCTTAATGAAAAACTGTTTTTT.